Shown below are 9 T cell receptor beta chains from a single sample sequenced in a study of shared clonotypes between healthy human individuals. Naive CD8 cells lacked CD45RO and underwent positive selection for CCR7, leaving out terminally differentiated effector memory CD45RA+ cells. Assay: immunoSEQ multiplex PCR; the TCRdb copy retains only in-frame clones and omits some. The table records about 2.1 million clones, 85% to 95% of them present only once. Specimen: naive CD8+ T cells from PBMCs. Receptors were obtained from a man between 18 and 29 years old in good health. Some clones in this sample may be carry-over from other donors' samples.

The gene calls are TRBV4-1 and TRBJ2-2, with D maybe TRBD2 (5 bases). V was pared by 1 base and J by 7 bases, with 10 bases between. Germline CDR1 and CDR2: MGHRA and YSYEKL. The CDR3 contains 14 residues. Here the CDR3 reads CASSQVWAGGELFF. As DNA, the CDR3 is TGCGCCAGCAGCCAAGTATGGGCGGGCGGGGAGCTGTTTTTT.

Here the CDR3 reads CASSIVGGSASYNEQFF. The CDR3 DNA reads TGTGCCAGTAGTATAGTGGGGGGGAGCGCCTCCTACAATGAGCAGTTCTTC. The gene calls are TRBV19 and TRBJ2-1, with 7 bases lining up with TRBD2. In germline, CDR1 is LNHDA, CDR2 SQIVND (reference sequence). V was pared by 1 base and J by 0 bases, with 6 bases of the junction left unmatched. There are 17 residues in the CDR3.

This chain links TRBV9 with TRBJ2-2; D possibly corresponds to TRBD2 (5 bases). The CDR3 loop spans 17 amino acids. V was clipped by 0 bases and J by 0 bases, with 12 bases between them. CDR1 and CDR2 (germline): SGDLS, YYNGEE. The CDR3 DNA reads TGTGCCAGCAGCGTAGCCTCAGGCGGGTCGAACACCGGGGAGCTGTTTTTT. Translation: CASSVASGGSNTGELFF.

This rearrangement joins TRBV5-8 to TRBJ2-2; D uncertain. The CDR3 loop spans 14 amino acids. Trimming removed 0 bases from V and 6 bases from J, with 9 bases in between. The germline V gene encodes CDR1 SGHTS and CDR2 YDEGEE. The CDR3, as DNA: TGTGCCAGCAGCTTGGCCGTTCTAGCCGGGGAGCTGTTTTTT. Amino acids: CASSLAVLAGELFF.

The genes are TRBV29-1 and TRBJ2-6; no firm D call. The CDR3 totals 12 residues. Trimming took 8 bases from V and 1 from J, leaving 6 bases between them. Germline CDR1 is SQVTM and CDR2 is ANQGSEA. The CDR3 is CSFESGANVLTF. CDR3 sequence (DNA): TGCAGCTTCGAATCTGGGGCCAACGTCCTGACTTTC.

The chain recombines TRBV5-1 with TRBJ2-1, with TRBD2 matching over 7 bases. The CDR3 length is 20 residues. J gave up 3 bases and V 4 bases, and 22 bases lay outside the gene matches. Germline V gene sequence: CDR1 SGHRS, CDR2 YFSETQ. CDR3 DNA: TGCGCCAGCAGCCCACCCCGTGTGGGAGGGCAATGGAGCAGCTACAATGAGCAGTTCTTC. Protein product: CASSPPRVGGQWSSYNEQFF.

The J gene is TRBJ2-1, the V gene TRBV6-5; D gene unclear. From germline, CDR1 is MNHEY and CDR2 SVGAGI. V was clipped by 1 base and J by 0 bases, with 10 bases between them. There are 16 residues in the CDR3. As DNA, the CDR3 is TGTGCCAGCAGTTACTTCGCGCCTAGCTCCTACAATGAGCAGTTCTTC. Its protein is CASSYFAPSSYNEQFF.

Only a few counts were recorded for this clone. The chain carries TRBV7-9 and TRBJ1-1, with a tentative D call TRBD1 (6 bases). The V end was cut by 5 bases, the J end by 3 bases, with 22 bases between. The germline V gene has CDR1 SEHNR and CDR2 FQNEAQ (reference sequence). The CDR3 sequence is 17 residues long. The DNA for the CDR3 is TGTGCCAGCAGCCACCTCGTGGGGGGGCACATCGACACTGAAGCTTTCTTT. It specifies CASSHLVGGHIDTEAFF.

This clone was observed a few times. The CDR3 region has the DNA TGCGCCAGCAGCTTCCGGGACGGGAGACTTTACGAGCAGTACTTC. Its translation is CASSFRDGRLYEQYF. This chain uses TRBV5-1 with TRBJ2-7; perhaps TRBD2 as D (6 bases). The V end lost 2 bases, the J end lost 4 bases, and 16 bases lay between the germline ends. CDR3 length: 15 residues. CDR1 is SGHRS and CDR2 is YFSETQ in the germline V gene. The full variable domain, its missing parts supplied by reference TRBV5-1 and TRBJ2-7, is KAGVTQTPRYLIKTRGQQVTLSCSPISGHRSVSWYQQTPGQGLQFLFEYFSETQRNKGNFPGRFSGRQFSNSRSEMNVSTLELGDSALYLCASSFRDGRLYEQYFGPGTRLTVT.